These T cell receptor beta chains were read from a single sample in a study of response to subunit inactivated influenza vaccine. TCRdb re-derived calls from the RT-PCR reads in MiXCR, one entry per CDR3 protein. The table records about 620,000 distinct CDR3 sequences, roughly 10% of them present only once. The sample was also linked to a second study, of T cells expressing NK-cell markers.

Here the sequenced sample was PBMCs from blood, taken on the day of vaccination. The receptors were sampled from a man aged 50 or older who received an inactivated influenza vaccine. CDR3s include the opening cysteine and the closing phenylalanine or tryptophan. The D gene is left open where the match is weak. Size is stated for part of the rows, as once, few or many counts, or as a class when the clone is expanded.

cdr3_nt	cdr3_aa	clone_size	d_call	v_call	j_call
TGCAGCGTCCAACAGGGGGACCTAAGGAAAACTGAAGCTTTCTTT	CSVQQGDLRKTEAFF	few	TRBD1	TRBV29-1	TRBJ1-1
TGTGCCAGCAGCCGCCTGGGGACAGGGTCTAACATTCAGTACTTC	CASSRLGTGSNIQYF	many	TRBD1	TRBV3-1	TRBJ2-4
TGTGCCAGCAGCTTAGTATATCCCAGAGTTTCGGGGGCCAACGTCCTGACTTTC	CASSLVYPRVSGANVLTF	few	-	TRBV11-2	TRBJ2-6
TGTGCCAGCAGTTTTGGGCGGGGGCTATACAATGAGCAGTTCTTC	CASSFGRGLYNEQFF	few	-	TRBV12-3/TRBV12-4	TRBJ2-1
TGTGCCAGCAAAAGCGACAGGAACACCGGGGAGCTGTTTTTT	CASKSDRNTGELFF	-	-	TRBV2	TRBJ2-2
TGTGCCAGCAGTTTCGGGGCTATAGATACGCAGTATTTT	CASSFGAIDTQYF	many	-	TRBV28	TRBJ2-3
TGTGCCAGCAGCCAACCCGGTACTCTACGGCTTCGAAATGAGCAGTTCTTC	CASSQPGTLRLRNEQFF	few	-	TRBV3-1	TRBJ2-1
TGTGCCAGCAGTTTATCTGGCGGCCGGGGAAAACTGTTTTTT	CASSLSGGRGKLFF	few	-	TRBV27	TRBJ1-4
TGCGCCAGCAGCCCGCTTGTCCGGGGATCCTACAATGAGCAGTTCTTC	CASSPLVRGSYNEQFF	-	-	TRBV4-1	TRBJ2-1
TGCAGTGCTAGGACGAGCAGGGGATTCTCCTATAATTCACCCCTCCACTTT	CSARTSRGFSYNSPLHF	few	-	TRBV20-1	TRBJ1-6
TGCGCCAGCAGCCAAAATCACGGTAGGACAGGGTCCTACGAGCAGTACTTC	CASSQNHGRTGSYEQYF	-	TRBD1	TRBV4-1	TRBJ2-7
TGTGCCAGCAGCTTGTACGCAGATCCGACGCGGGAGACCCAGTACTTC	CASSLYADPTRETQYF	-	-	TRBV5-6	TRBJ2-5
TGCAGTGCTAGCGGACTAGCGGGACCCTACAATGAGCAGTTCTTC	CSASGLAGPYNEQFF	few	TRBD2	TRBV20-1	TRBJ2-1
TGTGCCAGCAGACAGGGGGCGACAGGGTCCGGGGAGCTGTTTTTT	CASRQGATGSGELFF	-	TRBD1	TRBV25-1	TRBJ2-2
TGTGCCAGCAGGCGGACAGGGGTAAGGGAGGCCCAGCATTTT	CASRRTGVREAQHF	-	TRBD1	TRBV12-3/TRBV12-4	TRBJ1-5
TGCAGTGCTAGGGTAGGAAAGGGACGGGTCTTTGAGCAGTACTTC	CSARVGKGRVFEQYF	-	-	TRBV20-1	TRBJ2-7
TGCAGTGCACAGACCGTGTCGTACAATGAGCAGTTCTTC	CSAQTVSYNEQFF	-	-	TRBV20-1	TRBJ2-1
TGTGCCAGCAGGGACTTCAATTACCAAGAGACCCAGTACTTC	CASRDFNYQETQYF	many	-	TRBV2	TRBJ2-5
TGTGCCAGCTTCGAAAGCGGGAGCACAGATACGCAGTATTTT	CASFESGSTDTQYF	few	-	TRBV28	TRBJ2-3
TGTGCCTGGAGTGAAAACTATGGCTACACCTTC	CAWSENYGYTF	many	-	TRBV30	TRBJ1-2
TGCGCCAGCAGCTTGGAGGCGATGACTACGTTCAATGAGCAGTTCTTC	CASSLEAMTTFNEQFF	few	-	TRBV5-1	TRBJ2-1
TGTGCCAGCAGCCTAACACGGACACGGGGGTCTGAAGCTTTCTTT	CASSLTRTRGSEAFF	-	-	TRBV11-2	TRBJ1-1
TGTGCCAGCACGACAGGGGGTGGCTATGGCTACACCTTC	CASTTGGGYGYTF	-	TRBD1	TRBV12-3/TRBV12-4	TRBJ1-2
TGTGCCAGCAGTTTAATGAAGTTGAAGAGGGCTCTCGATTCCTACGAGCAGTACTTC	CASSLMKLKRALDSYEQYF	-	-	TRBV28	TRBJ2-7